Listed below are T cell receptor beta chains from one sample, sequenced in a study of cytomegalovirus exposure and HLA in healthy donors. Repertoires were generated with immunoSEQ multiplex PCR, while TCRdb's copy carries only in-frame clones and drops some. The data contain some 200,000 clones, around 83% of them singletons. Sequenced: PBMCs. The receptors stem from a woman in her late teens or twenties in good health and CMV-seronegative. Each CDR3 is given with its conserved first and last residue. D genes are given only for firm matches. The size field is filled for only some rows; it gives once, few, many or a size class.

V gene	clone size	D gene	J gene	CDR3 DNA	CDR3 protein
TRBV15	NA	TRBD2	TRBJ2-5	TGTGCCACCAGCACGGGGGGGGCAAGTGGGGAGACCCAGTACTTC	CATSTGGASGETQYF
TRBV7-3	once	TRBD2	TRBJ2-7	TGTGCCAGCAGCCCACTAGCGGGAACCAGCTACGAGCAGTACTTC	CASSPLAGTSYEQYF
TRBV7-9	NA	NA	TRBJ2-3	TGTGCCAGCAGCTTAGGCGCAGGAATTGTTAGCACAGATACGCAGTATTTT	CASSLGAGIVSTDTQYF
TRBV11-2	NA	NA	TRBJ2-3	TGTGCCAGCATGCGGCTGGAAGATACGCAGTATTTT	CASMRLEDTQYF
TRBV4-1	NA	NA	TRBJ2-1	TGCGCCAGCAGCCAAGATTCTGACTTGGCGGCAATATACAATGAGCAGTTCTTC	CASSQDSDLAAIYNEQFF
TRBV11-2	once	NA	TRBJ1-1	TGTGCCAGCAGCTTGGAACCCACAAGCGAGGAAGCTTTCTTT	CASSLEPTSEEAFF
TRBV19	NA	NA	TRBJ2-3	TGTGCCAGTAGTATAGCCGGGAGATTAGATACGCAGTATTTT	CASSIAGRLDTQYF
TRBV9	NA	NA	TRBJ2-7	TGTGCCAGCAGCGTAGGGAGTACACCGGTCTCCTACGAGCAGTACTTC	CASSVGSTPVSYEQYF
TRBV10-3	NA	NA	TRBJ1-1	TGTGCCACCCGCGGGGTCGGGAACACTGAAGCTTTCTTT	CATRGVGNTEAFF
TRBV5-1	NA	TRBD2	TRBJ2-5	TGCGCCAGCAGCTTGGAGGTCCTAGCGGGAGAGGAGACCCAGTACTTC	CASSLEVLAGEETQYF
TRBV5-1	NA	TRBD2	TRBJ2-2	TGCGCCAGCAGCCTATCTAGCGGGGGCCTTTCGAACACCGGGGAGCTGTTTTTT	CASSLSSGGLSNTGELFF
TRBV27	NA	NA	TRBJ2-5	TGTGCCAGCAGTTTCGCAGGGGCGCAGACCCAGTACTTC	CASSFAGAQTQYF
TRBV5-1	NA	NA	TRBJ2-1	TGCGCCAGCAGTAAGGAGGCTAACTTTTACAATGAGCAGTTCTTC	CASSKEANFYNEQFF
TRBV7-2	NA	NA	TRBJ2-5	TGTGCCAGCAGCTGGTCCAGTGAGACCCAGTACTTC	CASSWSSETQYF
TRBV6-4	NA	TRBD2	TRBJ2-7	TGTGCCAGCAGTGAGGCGGGAGGGGTACTTTCCTACGAGCAGTACTTC	CASSEAGGVLSYEQYF
TRBV10-1	NA	TRBD1	TRBJ1-2	TGCGCCAGCAGCGATGGTCTTGGGACAGACTATGGCTACACCTTC	CASSDGLGTDYGYTF
TRBV7-6	NA	TRBD1	TRBJ2-5	TGTGCCAGCACCCAAGGGGGACAGCCCCTGGCTGAGACCCAGTACTTC	CASTQGGQPLAETQYF
TRBV11-1	NA	NA	TRBJ2-5	TGTGCCAGCAGCCCAGGTGCGGGAACTGGGGAGACCCAGTACTTC	CASSPGAGTGETQYF
TRBV6-1	once	TRBD1	TRBJ2-7	TGTGCCAGTCGAACAGGGGACGAGCAGTACTTC	CASRTGDEQYF
TRBV5-1	NA	TRBD1	TRBJ1-1	TGCGCCAGCAGCTTGGGCGACAGGGTTGAAGCTTTCTTT	CASSLGDRVEAFF
TRBV9	NA	TRBD2	TRBJ2-3	TGTGCCAGCAGCGCTACTAGCGGGAGGGTTCCCGATACGCAGTATTTT	CASSATSGRVPDTQYF
TRBV5-1	NA	NA	TRBJ1-2	TGCGCCAGTAGGGGCCTCTCGGTTGGGGGCTACACCTTC	CASRGLSVGGYTF
TRBV7-8	NA	TRBD1	TRBJ2-1	TGTGCCAGCACGCAAGACAGGGGCTACAATGAGCAGTTCTTC	CASTQDRGYNEQFF
TRBV19	NA	TRBD1	TRBJ2-7	TGTGCCAGTAGTACCACACAGGGGACCTACGAGCAGTACTTC	CASSTTQGTYEQYF
TRBV18	NA	TRBD1	TRBJ1-1	TGTGCCAGCTCACTAACCGGGACAGGGGATACTGAAGCTTTCTTT	CASSLTGTGDTEAFF
TRBV14	NA	TRBD2	TRBJ2-7	TGTGCCAGCAGCCAAGTTCTAGCGGCCCTCTCCTACGAGCAGTACTTC	CASSQVLAALSYEQYF
TRBV10-2	NA	NA	TRBJ2-7	TGCGCCAGCAGTGATTCAAGGGGCAGCTACGAGCAGTACTTC	CASSDSRGSYEQYF
TRBV10-1	NA	TRBD2	TRBJ2-7	TGCGCCAGCGGGGGGACTAGCGGGGGAAACCAGCAGTACTTC	CASGGTSGGNQQYF
TRBV19	NA	NA	TRBJ2-7	TGTGCCAGTAGTATGTACACCTCCTACGAGCAGTACTTC	CASSMYTSYEQYF
TRBV2	NA	NA	TRBJ2-7	TGTGCCAGCAGTGCCACGGAGGGGAGATTCTACGAGCAGTACTTC	CASSATEGRFYEQYF
TRBV6-5	NA	TRBD2	TRBJ2-7	TGTGCCAGCAGTTACCGGTCGCGGGGGGGTTACGAGCAGTACTTC	CASSYRSRGGYEQYF
TRBV6-5	NA	NA	TRBJ2-5	TGTGCCAGCAGTTACGGTGGGGGCGCGGAGACCCAGTACTTC	CASSYGGGAETQYF
TRBV28	NA	TRBD1	TRBJ2-7	TGTGCCAGCAGTTTAAGACAGGGGGAGCAGTACTTC	CASSLRQGEQYF
TRBV5-1	NA	TRBD2	TRBJ2-3	TGCGCCAGCAGCTCGACTAGCGGATCCACAGATACGCAGTATTTT	CASSSTSGSTDTQYF
TRBV18	NA	NA	TRBJ1-4	TGTGCCAGCTCACCACGGGGGGGCACTAATGAAAAACTGTTTTTT	CASSPRGGTNEKLFF
TRBV18	once	NA	TRBJ1-1	TGTGCCAGCTCGTACGATAGGGGGATGAACACTGAAGCTTTCTTT	CASSYDRGMNTEAFF
TRBV7-9	once	TRBD1	TRBJ1-6	TGTGCCAGCAGCTTAGAGGGGGCATCCTATAATTCACCCCTCCACTTT	CASSLEGASYNSPLHF
TRBV7-6	NA	TRBD2	TRBJ2-3	TGTGCCAGCAGCTTAGCGCCGGCGGGGGGCTCAGATACGCAGTATTTT	CASSLAPAGGSDTQYF
TRBV4-1	NA	TRBD2	TRBJ2-5	TGCGCCAGCAGCCACCCGGGACTAGCGGGAGGGCCGGACCAAGGGACCCAGTACTTC	CASSHPGLAGGPDQGTQYF
TRBV12-5	NA	NA	TRBJ2-3	TGTGCTAGTGGTTCCCGAGTTAAGGCGGGCACAGATACGCAGTATTTT	CASGSRVKAGTDTQYF
TRBV6-5	NA	NA	TRBJ2-2	TGTGCCAGCAGCCCCGATCTCAGCGGGGAGCTGTTTTTT	CASSPDLSGELFF
TRBV6-1	NA	NA	TRBJ1-2	TGTGCCGGTAATGGGGGCTCCCAAGGCTACACCTTC	CAGNGGSQGYTF
TRBV7-2	NA	TRBD2	TRBJ2-2	TGTGCCAGCAGCCATTCCGGGACTAGCGGAGGGAGCCGGGAGCTGTTTTTT	CASSHSGTSGGSRELFF
TRBV6-4	NA	TRBD1	TRBJ1-5	TGTGCCAGCAGCTCCCGGGACAGGGTAAGGGGCAATCAGCCCCAGCATTTT	CASSSRDRVRGNQPQHF
TRBV7-9	NA	NA	TRBJ1-1	TGTGCCAGCAGCTTAGGACAGGAGGCTTTCTTT	CASSLGQEAFF
TRBV28	NA	TRBD2	TRBJ2-7	TGTGCCAGCAGTTCTCCTAGCGGGAGAGACGAGCAGTACTTC	CASSSPSGRDEQYF
TRBV19	NA	NA	TRBJ2-7	TGTGCCAGTAGTATCTGGTATTTGGCGGCTGAGGAAGAGCAGTACTTC	CASSIWYLAAEEEQYF
TRBV14	NA	NA	TRBJ1-5	TGTGCCAGCAGCCAAGTTCCCCGGGACAACAGCCACCCTAGCAATCAGCCCCAGCATTTT	CASSQVPRDNSHPSNQPQHF
TRBV7-2	NA	NA	TRBJ2-1	TGTGCCAGCAGCTTAGCCGGAACTCCTAGCTCCTACAATGAGCAGTTCTTC	CASSLAGTPSSYNEQFF
TRBV15	NA	NA	TRBJ2-3	TGTGCCACCAGCAGTTTAGATGATACGCAGTATTTT	CATSSLDDTQYF
TRBV18	NA	NA	TRBJ2-3	TGTGCCAGCTCACCACCCGCCGGAGATACGCAGTATTTT	CASSPPAGDTQYF
TRBV27	NA	TRBD1	TRBJ2-7	TGTGCCAGCGGGACAGGGGCCTACGAGCAGTACTTC	CASGTGAYEQYF
TRBV28	NA	NA	TRBJ1-3	TGTGCCAGCAGTCTGAACAGGAACTCTGGAAACACCATATATTTT	CASSLNRNSGNTIYF
TRBV5-1	NA	TRBD1	TRBJ1-2	TGCGCCAGCACCCAAGGCGGGGACAGGGGGTATGATGGCTACACCTTC	CASTQGGDRGYDGYTF
TRBV5-8	once	TRBD1	TRBJ1-6	TGTGCCAGCAGCTTGGGGACAGGGGGCGTAGCACCCCTCCACTTT	CASSLGTGGVAPLHF
TRBV10-3	NA	TRBD1	TRBJ1-2	TGTGCCATCAGTGAGACTTGGGACAGGGGCCTGGATGGCTACACCTTC	CAISETWDRGLDGYTF
TRBV19	NA	TRBD1	TRBJ2-5	TGTGCCAGTAGTATACCGCGCCGGGACAGGGCGGAGACCCAGTACTTC	CASSIPRRDRAETQYF